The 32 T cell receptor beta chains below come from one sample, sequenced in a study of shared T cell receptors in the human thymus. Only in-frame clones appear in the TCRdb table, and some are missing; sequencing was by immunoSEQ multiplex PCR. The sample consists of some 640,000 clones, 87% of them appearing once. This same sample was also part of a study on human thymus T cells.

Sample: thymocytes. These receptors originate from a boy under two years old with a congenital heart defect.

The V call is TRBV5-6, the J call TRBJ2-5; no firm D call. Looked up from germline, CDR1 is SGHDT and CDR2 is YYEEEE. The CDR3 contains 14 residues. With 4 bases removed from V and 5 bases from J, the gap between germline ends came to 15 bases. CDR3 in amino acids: CASSIHLVAETQYF. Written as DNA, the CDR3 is TGTGCCAGCAGCATCCACCTAGTAGCTGAGACCCAGTACTTC.

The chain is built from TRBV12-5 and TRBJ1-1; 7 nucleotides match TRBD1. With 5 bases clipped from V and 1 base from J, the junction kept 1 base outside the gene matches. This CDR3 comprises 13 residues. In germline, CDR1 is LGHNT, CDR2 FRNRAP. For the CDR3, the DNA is TGTGCTAGTGGTCGACAGGGGAACACTGAAGCTTTCTTT. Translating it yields CASGRQGNTEAFF. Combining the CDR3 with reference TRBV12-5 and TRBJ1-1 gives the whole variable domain DARVTQTPRHKVTEMGQEVTMRCQPILGHNTVFWYRQTMMQGLELLAYFRNRAPLDDSGMPKDRFSAEMPDATLATLKIQPSEPRDSAVYFCASGRQGNTEAFFGQGTRLTVV.

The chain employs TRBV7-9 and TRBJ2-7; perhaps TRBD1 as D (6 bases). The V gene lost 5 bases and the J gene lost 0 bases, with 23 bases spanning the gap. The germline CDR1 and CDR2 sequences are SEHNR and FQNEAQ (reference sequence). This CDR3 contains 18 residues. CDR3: CASSQTQVGTSSSYEQYF. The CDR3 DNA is TGTGCCAGCAGCCAAACCCAGGTTGGGACATCAAGCTCCTACGAGCAGTACTTC.

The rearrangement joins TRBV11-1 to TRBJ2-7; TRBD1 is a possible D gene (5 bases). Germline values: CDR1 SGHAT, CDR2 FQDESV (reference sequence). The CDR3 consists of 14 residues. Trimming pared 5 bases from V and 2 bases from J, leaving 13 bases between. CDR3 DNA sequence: TGTGCCAGCAGCCTCGCCGTAGGGGCCTACGAGCAGTACTTC. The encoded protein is CASSLAVGAYEQYF.

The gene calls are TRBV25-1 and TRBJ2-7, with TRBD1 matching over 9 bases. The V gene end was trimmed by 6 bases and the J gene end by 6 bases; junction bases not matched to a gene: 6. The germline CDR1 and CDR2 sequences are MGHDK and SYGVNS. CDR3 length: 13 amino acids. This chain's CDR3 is CASRRDRAPEQYF. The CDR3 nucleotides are TGTGCCAGCAGACGGGACAGGGCCCCCGAGCAGTACTTC.

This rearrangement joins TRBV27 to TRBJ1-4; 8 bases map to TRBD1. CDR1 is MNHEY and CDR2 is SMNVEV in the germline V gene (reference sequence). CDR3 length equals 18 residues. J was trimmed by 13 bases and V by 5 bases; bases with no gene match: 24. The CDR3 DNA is TGTGCCAGCAGTCCCCTAACCCCTCGAGACAGGGGACTCGTCGGACTGTTTTTT. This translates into CASSPLTPRDRGLVGLFF. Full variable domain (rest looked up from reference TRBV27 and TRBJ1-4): EAQVTQNPRYLITVTGKKLTVTCSQNMNHEYMSWYRQDPGLGLRQIYYSMNVEVTDKGDVPEGYKVSRKEKRNFPLILESPSPNQTSLYFCASSPLTPRDRGLVGLFFGSGTQLSVL.

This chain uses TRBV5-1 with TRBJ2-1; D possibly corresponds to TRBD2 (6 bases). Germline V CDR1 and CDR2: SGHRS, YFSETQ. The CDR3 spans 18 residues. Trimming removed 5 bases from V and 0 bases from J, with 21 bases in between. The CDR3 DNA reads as TGCGCCAGCAGGGCTTATCTGTCCTCCGGGGGCTCCTACAATGAGCAGTTCTTC. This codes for CASRAYLSSGGSYNEQFF.

DNA of the CDR3: TGTGCCAGCAGCTCCGGGACAGGGGTCCTGGAGACCCAGTACTTC. Translation gives CASSSGTGVLETQYF. V and J are TRBV7-3 and TRBJ2-5; 10 positions match TRBD1. The V gene end was trimmed by 4 bases and the J gene end by 5 bases; junction bases not matched to a gene: 7. Germline CDR1 reads SGHTA; CDR2 reads FQGTGA. This CDR3 contains 15 residues.

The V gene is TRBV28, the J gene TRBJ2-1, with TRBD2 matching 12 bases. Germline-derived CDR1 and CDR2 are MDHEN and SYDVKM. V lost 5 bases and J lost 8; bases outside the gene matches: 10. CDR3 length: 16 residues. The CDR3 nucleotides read TGTGCCAGCAGTCGACGCGAGCTAGCGGGGGGGCATGAGCAGTTCTTC. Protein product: CASSRRELAGGHEQFF.

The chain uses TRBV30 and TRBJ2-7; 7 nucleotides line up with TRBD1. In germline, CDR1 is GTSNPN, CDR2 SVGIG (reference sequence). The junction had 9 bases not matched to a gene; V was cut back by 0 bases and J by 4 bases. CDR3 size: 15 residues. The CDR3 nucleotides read TGTGCCTGGAGTGTAAAGGGGGCGAGGGCTTACGAGCAGTACTTC. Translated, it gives CAWSVKGARAYEQYF.

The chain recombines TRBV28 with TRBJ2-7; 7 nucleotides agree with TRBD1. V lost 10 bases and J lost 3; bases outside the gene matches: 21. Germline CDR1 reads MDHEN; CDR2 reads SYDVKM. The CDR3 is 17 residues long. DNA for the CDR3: TGTGCCACCCTCCGGGACAGTCCCTTGAAAACGATCTACGAGCAGTACTTC. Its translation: CATLRDSPLKTIYEQYF.

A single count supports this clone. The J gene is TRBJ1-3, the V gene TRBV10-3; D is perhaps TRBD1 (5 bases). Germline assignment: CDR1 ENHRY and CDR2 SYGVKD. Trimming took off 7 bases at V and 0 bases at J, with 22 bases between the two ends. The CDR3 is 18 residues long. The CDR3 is CAIKRDRLFRGSGNTIYF. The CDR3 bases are TGTGCCATCAAACGAGACCGGTTGTTTAGGGGCTCTGGAAACACCATATATTTT.

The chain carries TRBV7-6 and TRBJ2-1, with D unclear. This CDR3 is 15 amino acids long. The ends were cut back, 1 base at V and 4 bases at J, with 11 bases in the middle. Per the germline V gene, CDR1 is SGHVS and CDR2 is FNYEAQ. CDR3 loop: CASSLEVRLYNEQFF. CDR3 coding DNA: TGTGCCAGCAGCTTAGAGGTTCGACTGTACAATGAGCAGTTCTTC.

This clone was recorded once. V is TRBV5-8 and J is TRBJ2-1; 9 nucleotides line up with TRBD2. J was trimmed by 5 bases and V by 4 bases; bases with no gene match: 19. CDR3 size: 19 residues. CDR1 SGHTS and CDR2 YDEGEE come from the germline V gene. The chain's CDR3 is CASSPPLSPSAGGDNEQFF. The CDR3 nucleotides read TGTGCCAGCAGCCCTCCGCTTTCACCATCAGCGGGGGGCGACAATGAGCAGTTCTTC.

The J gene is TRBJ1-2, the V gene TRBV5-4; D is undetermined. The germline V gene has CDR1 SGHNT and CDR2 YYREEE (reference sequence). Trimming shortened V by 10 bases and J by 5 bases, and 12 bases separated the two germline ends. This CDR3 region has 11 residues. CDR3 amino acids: CAGLGRYGYTF. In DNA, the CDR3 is TGTGCCGGACTGGGCAGGTATGGCTACACCTTC.

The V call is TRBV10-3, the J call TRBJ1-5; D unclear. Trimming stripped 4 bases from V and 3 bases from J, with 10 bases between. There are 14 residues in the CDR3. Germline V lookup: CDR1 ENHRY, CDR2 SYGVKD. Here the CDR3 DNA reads TGTGCCATCAGTGTTACAGAAACCAATCAGCCCCAGCATTTT. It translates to CAISVTETNQPQHF.

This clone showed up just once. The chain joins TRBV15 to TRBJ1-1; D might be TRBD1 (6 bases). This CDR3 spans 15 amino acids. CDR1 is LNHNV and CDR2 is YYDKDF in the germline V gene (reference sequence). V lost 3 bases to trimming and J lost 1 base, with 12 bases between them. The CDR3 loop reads CATSSSGDGNTEAFF. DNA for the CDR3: TGTGCCACCAGCAGTTCAGGGGATGGGAACACTGAAGCTTTCTTT.

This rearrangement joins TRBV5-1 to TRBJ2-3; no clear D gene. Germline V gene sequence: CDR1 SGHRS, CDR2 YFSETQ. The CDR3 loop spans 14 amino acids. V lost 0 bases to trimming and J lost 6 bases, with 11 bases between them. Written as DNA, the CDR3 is TGCGCCAGCAGCTTGGTCAGGAACCTCGATACGCAGTATTTT. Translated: CASSLVRNLDTQYF.

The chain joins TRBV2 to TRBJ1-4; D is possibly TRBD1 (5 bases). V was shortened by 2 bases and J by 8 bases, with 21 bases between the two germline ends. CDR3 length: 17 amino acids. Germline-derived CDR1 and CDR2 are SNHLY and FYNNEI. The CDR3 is CASSEPPLRLGGEKLFF. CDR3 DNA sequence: TGTGCCAGCAGTGAACCTCCTTTGCGACTCGGGGGGGAAAAACTGTTTTTT.

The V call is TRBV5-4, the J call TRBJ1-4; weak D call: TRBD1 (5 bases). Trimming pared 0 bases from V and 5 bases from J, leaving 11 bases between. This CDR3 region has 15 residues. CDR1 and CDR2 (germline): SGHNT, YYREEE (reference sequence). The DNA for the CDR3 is TGTGCCAGCAGCTTGGCCCCAGGGCCAAATGAAAAACTGTTTTTT. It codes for CASSLAPGPNEKLFF.

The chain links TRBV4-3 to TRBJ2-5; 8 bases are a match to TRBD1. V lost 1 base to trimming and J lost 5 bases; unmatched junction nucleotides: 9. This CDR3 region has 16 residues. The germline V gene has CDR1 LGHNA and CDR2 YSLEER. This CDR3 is CASSQAPGQVIETQYF. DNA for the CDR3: TGCGCCAGCAGCCAAGCACCGGGACAGGTTATCGAGACCCAGTACTTC.

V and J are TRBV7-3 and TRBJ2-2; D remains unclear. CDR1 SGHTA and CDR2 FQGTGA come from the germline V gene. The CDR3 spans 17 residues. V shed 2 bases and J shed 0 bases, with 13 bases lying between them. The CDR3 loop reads CASSLGVRRTNTGELFF. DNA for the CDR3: TGTGCCAGCAGCTTAGGCGTTCGGCGGACGAACACCGGGGAGCTGTTTTTT.

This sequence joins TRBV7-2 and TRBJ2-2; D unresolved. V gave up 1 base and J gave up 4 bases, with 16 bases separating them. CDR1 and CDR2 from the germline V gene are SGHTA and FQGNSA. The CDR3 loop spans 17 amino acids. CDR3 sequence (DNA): TGTGCCAGCAGCTTAGTGGGCGCCTTCGCGTCCACCGGGGAGCTGTTTTTT. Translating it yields CASSLVGAFASTGELFF.

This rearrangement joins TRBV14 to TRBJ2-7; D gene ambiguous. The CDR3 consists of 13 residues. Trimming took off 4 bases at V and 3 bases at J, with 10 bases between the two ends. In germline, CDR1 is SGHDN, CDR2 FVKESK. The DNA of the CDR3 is TGTGCCAGCAGCCTCCGGGTCGACTACGAGCAGTACTTC. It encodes CASSLRVDYEQYF. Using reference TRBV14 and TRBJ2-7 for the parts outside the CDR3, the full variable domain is EAGVTQFPSHSVIEKGQTVTLRCDPISGHDNLYWYRRVMGKEIKFLLHFVKESKQDESGMPNNRFLAERTGGTYSTLKVQPAELEDSGVYFCASSLRVDYEQYFGPGTRLTVT.

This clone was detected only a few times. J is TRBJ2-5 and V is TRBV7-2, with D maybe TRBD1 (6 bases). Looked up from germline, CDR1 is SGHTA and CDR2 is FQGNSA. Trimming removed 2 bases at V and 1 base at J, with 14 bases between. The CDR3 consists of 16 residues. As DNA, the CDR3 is TGTGCCAGCAGCTTATGCCTCGGGACACTCCAAGAGACCCAGTACTTC. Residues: CASSLCLGTLQETQYF. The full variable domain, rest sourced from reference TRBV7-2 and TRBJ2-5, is GAGVSQSPSNKVTEKGKDVELRCDPISGHTALYWYRQSLGQGLEFLIYFQGNSAPDKSGLPSDRFSAERTGGSVSTLTIQRTQQEDSAVYLCASSLCLGTLQETQYFGPGTRLLVL.

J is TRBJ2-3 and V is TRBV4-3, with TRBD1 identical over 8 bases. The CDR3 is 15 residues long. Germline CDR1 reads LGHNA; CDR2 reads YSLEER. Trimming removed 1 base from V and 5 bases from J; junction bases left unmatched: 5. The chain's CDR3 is CASSQGTGRRDTQYF. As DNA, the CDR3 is TGCGCCAGCAGCCAAGGGACAGGGAGGAGAGATACGCAGTATTTT.

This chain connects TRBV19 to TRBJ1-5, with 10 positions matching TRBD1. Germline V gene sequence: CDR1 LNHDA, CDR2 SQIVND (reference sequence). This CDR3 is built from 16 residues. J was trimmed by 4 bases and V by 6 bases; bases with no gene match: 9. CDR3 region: CASRVGDRGENQPQHF. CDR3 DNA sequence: TGTGCCAGTAGAGTTGGGGACAGGGGCGAGAATCAGCCCCAGCATTTT.

The CDR3 coding sequence is TGTGCCACCAGCAGAGTCGGGGGGACATCCTCCTACGAGCAGTACTTC. It translates to CATSRVGGTSSYEQYF. This chain links TRBV15 with TRBJ2-7; maybe TRBD2 (7 bases). Trimming pared 1 base from V and 0 bases from J, leaving 13 bases between. This CDR3 contains 16 residues. The germline gives CDR1 LNHNV, CDR2 YYDKDF (reference sequence). The full variable domain, completed using reference TRBV15 and TRBJ2-7, is DAMVIQNPRYQVTQFGKPVTLSCSQTLNHNVMYWYQQKSSQAPKLLFHYYDKDFNNEADTPDNFQSRRPNTSFCFLDIRSPGLGDTAMYLCATSRVGGTSSYEQYFGPGTRLTVT.

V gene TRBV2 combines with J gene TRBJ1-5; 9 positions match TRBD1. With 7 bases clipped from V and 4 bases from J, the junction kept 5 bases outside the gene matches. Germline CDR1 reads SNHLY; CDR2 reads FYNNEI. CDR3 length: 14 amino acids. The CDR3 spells CASNTGGQNQPQHF. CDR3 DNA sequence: TGTGCCAGCAACACAGGGGGCCAGAATCAGCCCCAGCATTTT.

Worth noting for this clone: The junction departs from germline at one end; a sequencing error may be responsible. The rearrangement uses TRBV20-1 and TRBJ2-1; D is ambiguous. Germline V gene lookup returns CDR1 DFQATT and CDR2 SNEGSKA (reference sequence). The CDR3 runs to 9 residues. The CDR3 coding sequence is TGCAGTGCTCCTATGAGCTCAATCTTC. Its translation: CSAPMSSIF.

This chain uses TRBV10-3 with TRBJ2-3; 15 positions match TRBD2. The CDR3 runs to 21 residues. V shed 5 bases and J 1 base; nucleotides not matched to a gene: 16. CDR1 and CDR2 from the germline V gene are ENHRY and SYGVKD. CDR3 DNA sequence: TGTGCCATCAGTCCATACACAAGGACTAGCGGGGGGGTAGTCGGCACAGATACGCAGTATTTT. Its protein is CAISPYTRTSGGVVGTDTQYF.

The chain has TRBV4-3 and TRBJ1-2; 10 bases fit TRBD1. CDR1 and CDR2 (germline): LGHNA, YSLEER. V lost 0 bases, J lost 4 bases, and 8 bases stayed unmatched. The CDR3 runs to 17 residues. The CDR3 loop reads CASSQDSADRGTYGYTF. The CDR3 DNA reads TGCGCCAGCAGCCAAGATAGCGCGGACAGGGGGACCTATGGCTACACCTTC.